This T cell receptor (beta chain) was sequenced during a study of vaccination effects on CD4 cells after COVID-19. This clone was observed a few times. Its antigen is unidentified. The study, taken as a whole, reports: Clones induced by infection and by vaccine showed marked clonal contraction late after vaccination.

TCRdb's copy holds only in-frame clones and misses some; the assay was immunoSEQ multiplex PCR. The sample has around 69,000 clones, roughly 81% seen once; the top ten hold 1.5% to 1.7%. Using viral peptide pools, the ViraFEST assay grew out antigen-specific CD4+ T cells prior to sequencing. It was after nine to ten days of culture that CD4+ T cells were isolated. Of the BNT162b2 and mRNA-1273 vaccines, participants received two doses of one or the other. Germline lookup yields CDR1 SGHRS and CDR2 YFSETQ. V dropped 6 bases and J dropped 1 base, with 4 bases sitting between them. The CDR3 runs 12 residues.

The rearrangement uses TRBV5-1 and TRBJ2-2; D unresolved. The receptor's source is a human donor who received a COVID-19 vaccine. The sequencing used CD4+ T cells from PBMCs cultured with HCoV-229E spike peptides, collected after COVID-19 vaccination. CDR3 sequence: CASKENTGELFF. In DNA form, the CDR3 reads TGCGCCAGCAAAGAGAACACCGGGGAGCTGTTTTTT.